The sequence of this TCR beta chain was determined in a study of radiation and T cells in renal cell carcinoma. Study-wide points: Top tumor clonotypes rose in blood 2 weeks post-radiation, then contracted.

Produced via immunoSEQ multiplex PCR; TCRdb's table is partial and in-frame only. There are 140,000 or so clones in the sample; 75% to 90% occur only once, and over 15% lies in the top ten. Specified time point: blood 4 weeks post-SBRT, at nephrectomy. Treatment: 15 Gy SBRT to primary tumor, nephrectomy 4 weeks later. Nephrectomy followed 15 Gy stereotactic body radiation by 4 weeks. In the case of this clone: No antigen is known for it.

Per the germline V gene, CDR1 is LGHNA and CDR2 is YNFKEQ. The CDR3 runs to 18 residues. With V trimmed by 4 bases and J by 4 bases, 11 bases remained unmatched. The rearrangement links TRBV4-2 to TRBJ2-1; 12 bases agree with TRBD2. Material: blood, obtained from a patient whose treatment included radiotherapy and nephrectomy. This TCR came from a woman between 50 and 59 years old with renal cell carcinoma. CDR3 sequence: CASSPTTTSGRKYNEQFF. The CDR3, as DNA: TGTGCCAGCAGCCCCACCACGACTAGCGGGAGAAAATACAATGAGCAGTTCTTC.